The 22 T cell receptor beta chains listed next were all sequenced from one sample in a study of shared clonotypes between healthy human individuals. Repertoires were generated with immunoSEQ multiplex PCR, while TCRdb's copy carries only in-frame clones and drops some. In the table there are fewer than 1.6 million clones, approximately 98.5% of which are singletons. Material for sequencing was naive CD4+ T cells sorted from blood. Described subset: CD45RA+ positively selected. The receptors originated from a man aged 30-40 years in good health.

As to this clone: This sample includes further DNA sequences coding for the same CDR3. This chain joins TRBV29-1 and TRBJ1-1; D not resolved. CDR1 SQVTM and CDR2 ANQGSEA come from the germline V gene. This CDR3 has 10 amino acids. V was clipped by 7 bases and J by 0 bases, with 3 bases between them. This chain's CDR3 is CSGLNTEAFF. For the CDR3, the DNA is TGCAGCGGGTTGAACACTGAAGCTTTCTTT.

The chain employs TRBV7-9 and TRBJ2-5, with D unresolved. The V end was cut by 4 bases, the J end by 6 bases, with 9 bases between. The CDR3 totals 12 residues. Germline V lookup: CDR1 SEHNR, CDR2 FQNEAQ (reference sequence). The CDR3 is CASSSSMQTQYF. The CDR3 DNA is TGTGCCAGCAGCTCGTCGATGCAGACCCAGTACTTC.

The chain joins TRBV7-9 to TRBJ1-1; D remains unclear. Trimming removed 3 bases at V and 0 bases at J, with 11 bases between. Germline CDR1 SEHNR, CDR2 FQNEAQ (reference sequence). This CDR3 contains 15 residues. CDR3 DNA sequence: TGTGCCAGCAGCTTGAAGGAGATAATGAACACTGAAGCTTTCTTT. Its protein is CASSLKEIMNTEAFF.

This rearrangement joins TRBV6-5 to TRBJ1-2; D is perhaps TRBD1 (5 bases). V lost 2 bases and J lost 8, with 15 bases in between. This CDR3 has 14 amino acids. Germline CDR1 reads MNHEY; CDR2 reads SVGAGI. In DNA form, the CDR3 reads TGTGCCAGCAGTTACGAGGGACGTTCGCTGGGCTACACCTTC. Amino acids: CASSYEGRSLGYTF.

The rearrangement joins TRBV18 to TRBJ2-1, with TRBD1 matching over 7 bases. Germline CDR1 KGHSH, CDR2 LQKENI. Losses at the gene ends were 7 bases for V and 6 bases for J; bases not matched to a gene: 9. This CDR3 is built from 14 residues. CDR3 DNA sequence: TGTGCCAGCTGCCCGACACAGGGGATCAATGAGCAGTTCTTC. As protein: CASCPTQGINEQFF. Complete variable domain (other parts from reference TRBV18 and TRBJ2-1): NAGVMQNPRHLVRRRGQEARLRCSPMKGHSHVYWYRQLPEEGLKFMVYLQKENIIDESGMPKERFSAEFPKEGPSILRIQQVVRGDSAAYFCASCPTQGINEQFFGPGTRLTVL.

This chain joins TRBV11-3 and TRBJ2-2; unclear D gene. Trimming removed 8 bases at V and 1 base at J, with 5 bases between. The germline CDR1 and CDR2 sequences are SGHNT and YENEEA. The CDR3 spans 12 residues. CDR3 nucleotides: TGTGCCAGCTGCGGGAACACCGGGGAGCTGTTTTTT. This gives the protein CASCGNTGELFF.

The chain uses TRBV2 and TRBJ2-3; 10 bases are shared with TRBD1. J lost 2 bases, V lost 8 bases, and 4 bases had no gene match. Germline CDR1 and CDR2: SNHLY and FYNNEI. The CDR3 is made up of 14 amino acids. The CDR3 nucleotides are TGTGCCAGCGGGACAGGGGACTCCACAGATACGCAGTATTTT. Amino acid sequence: CASGTGDSTDTQYF.

The chain has TRBV19 and TRBJ2-3; 11 nucleotides align to TRBD1. The CDR3 is 12 amino acids. Germline V lookup: CDR1 LNHDA, CDR2 SQIVND (reference sequence). J was trimmed by 11 bases and V by 8 bases; bases with no gene match: 6. CDR3 amino acids: CASGTGGSWQYF. As DNA, the CDR3 is TGTGCCAGTGGGACAGGGGGATCTTGGCAGTATTTT.

CDR3 residues: CATSRAFPNGDYGYTF. The CDR3 coding sequence is TGTGCCACCAGCAGGGCCTTCCCCAACGGGGACTATGGCTACACCTTC. The chain carries TRBV15 and TRBJ1-2; D is unclear. V gave up 3 bases and J gave up 3 bases, with 17 bases separating them. The CDR3 extends over 16 amino acids. CDR1 LNHNV and CDR2 YYDKDF come from the germline V gene (reference sequence).

V and J are TRBV7-2 and TRBJ2-3; no reliable D call. V lost 5 bases, J lost 0 bases, and 9 bases lay in between. CDR1 and CDR2 (germline): SGHTA, FQGNSA. There are 14 residues in the CDR3. CDR3 region: CASSASPSTDTQYF. DNA of the CDR3: TGTGCCAGCAGCGCCAGCCCAAGCACAGATACGCAGTATTTT.

The chain recombines TRBV18 with TRBJ2-4; a weak D match, TRBD2 (5 bases). Germline values: CDR1 KGHSH, CDR2 LQKENI. The CDR3 is 12 residues long. Trimming removed 6 bases from V and 6 bases from J, with 9 bases in between. The CDR3 loop reads CASSGVGNIQYF. In DNA, the CDR3 is TGTGCCAGCTCCGGGGTCGGAAACATTCAGTACTTC.

The chain is built from TRBV7-3 and TRBJ2-2; perhaps TRBD1 as D (7 bases). The CDR3 runs 16 residues. Germline V CDR1 and CDR2: SGHTA, FQGTGA. Trimming stripped 2 bases from V and 4 bases from J, with 14 bases between. The CDR3 loop is CASSLGGGAGTGELFF. In nucleotides, the CDR3 is TGTGCCAGCAGCTTAGGAGGGGGCGCGGGCACCGGGGAGCTGTTTTTT.

The rearrangement joins TRBV19 to TRBJ2-5, with TRBD1 matching 9 bases. Germline-derived CDR1 and CDR2 are LNHDA and SQIVND (reference sequence). The CDR3 length is 13 residues. The V and J ends lost 6 bases and 1 base, in that order; junction bases with no gene match: 0. The CDR3 reads CASRDRGQETQYF. The CDR3 DNA is TGTGCCAGTAGGGACAGGGGCCAAGAGACCCAGTACTTC.

This chain links TRBV7-8 with TRBJ1-2, with 10 bases aligning to TRBD1. CDR3 length: 15 residues. CDR1 is SGHVS and CDR2 is FQNEAQ in the germline V gene. V shed 3 bases, J shed 4 bases, and the junction held 5 bases outside the gene matches. The CDR3 loop reads CASSFRDRGGYGYTF. In nucleotides, the CDR3 is TGTGCCAGCAGCTTCCGGGACAGGGGTGGCTATGGCTACACCTTC.

The V gene is TRBV29-1, the J gene TRBJ1-1; the D is unclear. Germline CDR1 SQVTM, CDR2 ANQGSEA. This CDR3 region has 14 residues. V lost 7 bases and J 1 base, leaving 16 bases between the germline ends. CDR3 in amino acids: CSGTTWARNTEAFF. CDR3 coding DNA: TGCAGCGGAACTACCTGGGCCAGGAACACTGAAGCTTTCTTT.

The chain uses TRBV19 and TRBJ2-1; 8 nucleotides match TRBD2. Germline loops: CDR1 LNHDA, CDR2 SQIVND (reference sequence). CDR3 size: 15 residues. V trimming: 4 bases; J trimming: 1 base; junction bases outside the gene matches: 3. CDR3 loop: CASSKSGGSYNEQFF. CDR3 bases: TGTGCCAGTAGTAAGTCGGGGGGGTCCTACAATGAGCAGTTCTTC.

This rearrangement joins TRBV5-6 to TRBJ2-1, with 11 bases that match TRBD1. CDR1 is SGHDT, CDR2 YYEEEE, per germline. Trimming cost V 7 bases and J 4 bases; bases outside gene matches: 7. This CDR3 has 15 amino acids. The CDR3 coding sequence is TGTGCCAGCGGGGACAGGGGGAACCCATACAATGAGCAGTTCTTC. Translation gives CASGDRGNPYNEQFF.

The chain uses TRBV11-3 and TRBJ2-1; D remains unclear. The CDR3 extends over 13 amino acids. V lost 6 bases to trimming and J lost 5 bases, with 11 bases between them. The germline V gene has CDR1 SGHNT and CDR2 YENEEA. CDR3 residues: CASSSRWDNEQFF. Written as DNA, the CDR3 is TGTGCCAGCAGTTCACGGTGGGACAATGAGCAGTTCTTC.

The chain employs TRBV27 and TRBJ1-2; 7 nucleotides align to TRBD1. V lost 4 bases, J lost 7 bases, and 12 bases stayed unmatched. This CDR3 has 15 residues. Germline CDR1 and CDR2: MNHEY and SMNVEV (reference sequence). The CDR3 reads CASSSPDRAGVGYTF. The CDR3 DNA sequence: TGTGCCAGCAGTTCCCCTGACAGGGCGGGGGTTGGCTACACCTTC.

The J gene is TRBJ2-5, the V gene TRBV4-1, with a possible D match to TRBD2 (6 bases). The germline V and J ends were trimmed by 3 bases and 5 bases, with 19 bases remaining between them. The germline V gene has CDR1 MGHRA and CDR2 YSYEKL. The CDR3 totals 16 residues. In DNA, the CDR3 is TGCGCCAGCAGCCAGGGGGGTAGCGAAGAGGGTGAGACCCAGTACTTC. The encoded protein is CASSQGGSEEGETQYF.

The chain has TRBV30 and TRBJ2-7; D is ambiguous. V lost 0 bases and J lost 6, with 6 bases in between. This CDR3 has 11 residues. The germline CDR1 and CDR2 sequences are GTSNPN and SVGIG (reference sequence). The CDR3 DNA reads TGTGCCTGGAGTGTATCTCGCGAGCAGTACTTC. It encodes CAWSVSREQYF.

Comments on this clone: This sample includes further DNA sequences coding for the same CDR3. The chain is built from TRBV18 and TRBJ2-6, with D unclear. The CDR3 loop spans 15 amino acids. Deletions cut 6 bases from V and 1 base from J, with 10 bases between. Germline loops: CDR1 KGHSH, CDR2 LQKENI. As DNA, the CDR3 is TGTGCCAGCTCGTTGCAGTCTTCTGGGGCCAACGTCCTGACTTTC. It codes for CASSLQSSGANVLTF.